Listed below are T cell receptor beta chains from one sample, sequenced in a study of radiotherapy plus CTLA-4 blockade in lung cancer. TCRdb's copy holds only in-frame clones and misses some; the assay was immunoSEQ multiplex PCR. The repertoire has tens of thousands of clones, 81% of them found once; the top ten carry about 22%. The sequences come from peripheral blood, collected from a patient treated with radiotherapy plus ipilimumab. Receptors originate from a human donor with non-small cell lung cancer that progressed on radiotherapy plus ipilimumab. Both conserved end residues are part of each CDR3. Each record gives: V gene, J gene, clone size, CDR3 protein. Only some rows state a clone size, as once, few, many or a class for expanded clones.

>TRBV6-5|TRBJ2-2|-
CASSHQGYSTGELFF
>TRBV19|TRBJ1-4|few
CASSPQGQNEKLFF
>TRBV7-6|TRBJ1-4|-
CASSWRQGGEKLFF
>TRBV25-1|TRBJ1-3|-
CASRALTGNTIYF
>TRBV19|TRBJ2-5|-
CASRSGRRIGETQYF
>TRBV14|TRBJ2-5|-
CASSQEWTSGAQYF
>TRBV5-8|TRBJ2-1|-
CASSVGGAVSNEQFF
>TRBV6-1|TRBJ1-1|-
CASTRQGGNTEAFF
>TRBV6-1|TRBJ2-7|-
CASSEPSSSGSPYEQYF
>TRBV27|TRBJ1-2|-
CASRGTYGYTF
>TRBV27|TRBJ2-3|medium-sized
CASRLSGGTFDTQYF
>TRBV6-1|TRBJ2-2|few
CASSEGTGDTGELFF
>TRBV9|TRBJ2-7|-
CASSVRTGKDYEQYF
>TRBV9|TRBJ1-3|-
CASSVGTGYFSAGNTIYF
>TRBV11-3|TRBJ2-1|-
CASSFSVGGGAGEQFF
>TRBV7-2|TRBJ2-1|-
CASSPWSSYNEQFF
>TRBV27|TRBJ2-1|-
CASSPTSGGAHNEQFF
>TRBV7-2|TRBJ2-1|-
CASSLVGPGNNEQFF
>TRBV6-5|TRBJ2-7|-
CASSYSPRVPYEQYF
>TRBV10-3|TRBJ2-1|-
CAIRNTRGGYNEQFF